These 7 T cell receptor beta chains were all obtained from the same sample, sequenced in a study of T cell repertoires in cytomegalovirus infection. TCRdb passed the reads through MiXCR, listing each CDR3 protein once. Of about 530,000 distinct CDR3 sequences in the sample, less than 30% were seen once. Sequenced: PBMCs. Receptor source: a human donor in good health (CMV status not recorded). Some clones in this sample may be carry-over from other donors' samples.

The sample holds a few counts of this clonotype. The DNA for the CDR3 is TGTGCCAGCAGCCTCGGACAGGAGCTCTACTTC. It codes for CASSLGQELYF. This chain links TRBV28 with TRBJ2-7; 7 nucleotides match TRBD1. The CDR3 loop spans 11 amino acids. V was clipped by 6 bases and J by 13 bases; unmatched bases: 9. Germline lookup yields CDR1 MDHEN and CDR2 SYDVKM.

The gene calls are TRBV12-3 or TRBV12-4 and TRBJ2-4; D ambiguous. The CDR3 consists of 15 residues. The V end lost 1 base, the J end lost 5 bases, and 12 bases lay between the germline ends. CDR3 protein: CASSLGSGRENIQYF. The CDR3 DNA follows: TGTGCCAGCAGTTTAGGTTCCGGGCGAGAAAACATTCAGTACTTC.

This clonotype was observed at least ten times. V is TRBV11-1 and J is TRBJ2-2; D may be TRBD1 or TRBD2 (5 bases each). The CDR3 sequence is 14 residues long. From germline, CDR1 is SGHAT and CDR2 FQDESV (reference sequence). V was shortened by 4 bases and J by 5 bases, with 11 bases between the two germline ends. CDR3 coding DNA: TGTGCCAGCAGCTCCGGGACGCAAACCGGGGAGCTGTTTTTT. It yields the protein CASSSGTQTGELFF.

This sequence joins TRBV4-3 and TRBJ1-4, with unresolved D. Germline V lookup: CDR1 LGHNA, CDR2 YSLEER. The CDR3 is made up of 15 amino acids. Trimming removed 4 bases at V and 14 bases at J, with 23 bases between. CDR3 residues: CASSPGGLTLGRLFF. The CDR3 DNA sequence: TGCGCCAGCAGCCCGGGAGGACTCACGTTGGGTCGGCTGTTTTTT.

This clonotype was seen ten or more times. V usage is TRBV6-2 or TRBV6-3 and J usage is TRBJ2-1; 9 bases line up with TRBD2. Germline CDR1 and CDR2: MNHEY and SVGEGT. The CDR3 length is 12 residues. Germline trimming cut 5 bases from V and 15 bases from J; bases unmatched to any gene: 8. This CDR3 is CASSTLSGSTFF. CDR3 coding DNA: TGTGCCAGCAGTACCCTTAGCGGGAGTACGTTCTTC.

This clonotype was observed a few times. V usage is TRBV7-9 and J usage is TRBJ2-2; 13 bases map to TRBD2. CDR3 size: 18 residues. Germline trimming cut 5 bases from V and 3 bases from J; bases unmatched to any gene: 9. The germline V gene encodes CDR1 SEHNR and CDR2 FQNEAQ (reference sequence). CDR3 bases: TGTGCCAGCAGCCGCGGACTAGCGGGAGAGAGGTACACCGGGGAGCTGTTTTTT. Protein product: CASSRGLAGERYTGELFF. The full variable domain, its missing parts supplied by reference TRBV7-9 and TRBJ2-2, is DTGVSQNPRHKITKRGQNVTFRCDPISEHNRLYWYRQTLGQGPEFLTYFQNEAQLEKSRLLSDRFSAERPKGSFSTLEIQRTEQGDSAMYLCASSRGLAGERYTGELFFGEGSRLTVL.

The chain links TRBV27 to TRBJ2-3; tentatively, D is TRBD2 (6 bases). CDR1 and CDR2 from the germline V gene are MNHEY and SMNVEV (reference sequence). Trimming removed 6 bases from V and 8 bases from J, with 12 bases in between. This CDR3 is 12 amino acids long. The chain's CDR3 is CASRLRRGTQYF. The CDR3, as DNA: TGTGCCAGCAGACTCAGGCGGGGTACGCAGTATTTT.